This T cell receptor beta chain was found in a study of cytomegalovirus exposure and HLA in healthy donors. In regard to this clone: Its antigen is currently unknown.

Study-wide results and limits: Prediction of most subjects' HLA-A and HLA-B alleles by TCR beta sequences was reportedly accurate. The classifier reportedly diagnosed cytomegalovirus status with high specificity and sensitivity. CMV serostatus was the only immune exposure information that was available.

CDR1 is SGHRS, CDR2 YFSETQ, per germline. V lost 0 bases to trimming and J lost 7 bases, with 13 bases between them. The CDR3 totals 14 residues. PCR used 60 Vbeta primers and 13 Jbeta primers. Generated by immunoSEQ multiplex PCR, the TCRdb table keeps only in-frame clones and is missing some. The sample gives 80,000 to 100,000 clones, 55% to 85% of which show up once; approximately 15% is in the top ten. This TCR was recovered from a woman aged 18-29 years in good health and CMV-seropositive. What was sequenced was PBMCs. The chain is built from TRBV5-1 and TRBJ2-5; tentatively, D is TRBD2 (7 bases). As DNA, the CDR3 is TGCGCCAGCAGCTTGGCCGGGGGGCCCGGGACCCAGTACTTC. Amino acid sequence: CASSLAGGPGTQYF.